The present TCR beta chain was sequenced within a study of blood T cell repertoires in COVID-19. Background on the study: Some COVID-19 samples were acute and others convalescent; all came from the United States, Italy and Spain. T cells, B-cell-depleted T cells, or PBMCs provided the cDNA or gDNA that served as material.

V lost 3 bases and J 1 base, leaving 8 bases between the germline ends. The CDR3 extends over 14 amino acids. Germline CDR1 is SGHRS and CDR2 is YFSETQ. Source study methods: Reference gene primer amplification gave estimated nucleated cell counts. The table came from immunoSEQ multiplex PCR; TCRdb's copy has only in-frame clones and leaves some out. That table is the source of V, J and clone size, and D and trimming were worked out from the DNA. This sample has under 150,000 clones, with about four fifths found just once. A single count supports this clone. This receptor was identified in a man aged 80 or over with acute or convalescent COVID-19. The sequencing input was peripheral blood. V is TRBV5-1 and J is TRBJ1-3, with D unresolved. The CDR3: CASSSGSSGNTIYF. CDR3 sequence (DNA): TGCGCCAGCAGCTCCGGGTCGTCTGGAAACACCATATATTTT. Looking up the rest from reference TRBV5-1 and TRBJ1-3 gives the full variable domain: KAGVTQTPRYLIKTRGQQVTLSCSPISGHRSVSWYQQTPGQGLQFLFEYFSETQRNKGNFPGRFSGRQFSNSRSEMNVSTLELGDSALYLCASSSGSSGNTIYFGEGSWLTVV.